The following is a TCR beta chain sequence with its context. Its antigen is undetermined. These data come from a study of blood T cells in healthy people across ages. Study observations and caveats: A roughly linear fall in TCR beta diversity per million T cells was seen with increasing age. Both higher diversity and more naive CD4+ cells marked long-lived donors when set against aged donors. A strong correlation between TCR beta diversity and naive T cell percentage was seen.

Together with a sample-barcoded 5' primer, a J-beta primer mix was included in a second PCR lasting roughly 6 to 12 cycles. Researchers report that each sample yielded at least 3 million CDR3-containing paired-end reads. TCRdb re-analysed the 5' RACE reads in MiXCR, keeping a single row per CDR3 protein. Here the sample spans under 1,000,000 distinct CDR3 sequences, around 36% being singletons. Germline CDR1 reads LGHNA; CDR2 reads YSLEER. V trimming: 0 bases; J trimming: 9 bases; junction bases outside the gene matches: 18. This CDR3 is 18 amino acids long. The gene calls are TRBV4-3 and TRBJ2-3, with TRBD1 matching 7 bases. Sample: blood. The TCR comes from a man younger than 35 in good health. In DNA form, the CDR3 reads TGCGCCAGCAGCCAAGATTTGGCCGGACAGGCCCTATCAAGGACGCAGTATTTT. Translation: CASSQDLAGQALSRTQYF.